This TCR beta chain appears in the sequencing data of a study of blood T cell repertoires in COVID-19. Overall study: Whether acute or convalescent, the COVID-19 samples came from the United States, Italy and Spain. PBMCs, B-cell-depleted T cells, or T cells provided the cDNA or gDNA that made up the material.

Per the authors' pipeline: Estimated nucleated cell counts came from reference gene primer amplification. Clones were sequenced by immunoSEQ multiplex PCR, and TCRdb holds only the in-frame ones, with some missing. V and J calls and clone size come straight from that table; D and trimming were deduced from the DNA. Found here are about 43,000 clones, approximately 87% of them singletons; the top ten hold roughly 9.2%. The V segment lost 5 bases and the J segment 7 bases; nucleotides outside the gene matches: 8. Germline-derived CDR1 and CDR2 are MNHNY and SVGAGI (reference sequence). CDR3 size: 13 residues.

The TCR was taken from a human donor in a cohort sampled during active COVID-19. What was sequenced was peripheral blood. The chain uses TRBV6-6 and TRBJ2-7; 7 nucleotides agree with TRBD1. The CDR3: CASSQGTALEQYF. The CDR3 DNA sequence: TGTGCCAGCAGTCAGGGGACAGCGCTTGAGCAGTACTTC.